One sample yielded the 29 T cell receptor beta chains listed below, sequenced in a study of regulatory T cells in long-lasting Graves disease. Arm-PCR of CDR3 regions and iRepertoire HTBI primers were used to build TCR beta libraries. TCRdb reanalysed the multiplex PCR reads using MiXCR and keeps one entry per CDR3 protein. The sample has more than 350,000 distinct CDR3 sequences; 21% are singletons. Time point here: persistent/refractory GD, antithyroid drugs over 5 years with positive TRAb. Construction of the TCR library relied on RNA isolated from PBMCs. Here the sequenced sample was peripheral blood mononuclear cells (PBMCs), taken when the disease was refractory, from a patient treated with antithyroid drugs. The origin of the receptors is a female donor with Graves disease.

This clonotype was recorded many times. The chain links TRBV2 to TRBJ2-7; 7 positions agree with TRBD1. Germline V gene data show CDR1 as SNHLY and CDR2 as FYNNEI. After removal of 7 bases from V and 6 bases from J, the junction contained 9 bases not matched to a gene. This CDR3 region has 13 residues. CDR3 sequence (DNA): TGTGCCAGCAAACTGAACAGGGGTCGCGAGCAGTACTTC. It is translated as CASKLNRGREQYF.

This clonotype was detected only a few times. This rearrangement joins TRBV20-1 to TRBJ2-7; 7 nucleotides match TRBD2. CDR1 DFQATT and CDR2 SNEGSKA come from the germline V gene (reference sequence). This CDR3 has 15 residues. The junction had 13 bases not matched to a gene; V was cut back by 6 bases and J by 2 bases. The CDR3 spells CSATSFSGRAYEQYF. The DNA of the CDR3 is TGCAGTGCCACTAGCTTCTCAGGGAGGGCCTACGAGCAGTACTTC.

This CDR3 is CATVRGSHYEQYF. In DNA form, the CDR3 reads TGCGCCACTGTCAGGGGGAGCCACTACGAGCAGTACTTC. This chain joins TRBV10-1 and TRBJ2-7; 7 bases are a match to TRBD1. This CDR3 is 13 amino acids long. Germline V gives CDR1 WNHNN, CDR2 SYGVQD (reference sequence). Trimming removed 10 bases from V and 3 bases from J; junction bases left unmatched: 9.

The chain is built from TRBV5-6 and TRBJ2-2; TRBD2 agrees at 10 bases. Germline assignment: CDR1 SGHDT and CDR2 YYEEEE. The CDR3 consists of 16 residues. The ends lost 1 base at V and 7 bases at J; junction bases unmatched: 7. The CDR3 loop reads CASSLWLAGAIGELFF. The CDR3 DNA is TGTGCCAGCAGCTTGTGGCTAGCGGGAGCGATCGGGGAGCTGTTTTTT.

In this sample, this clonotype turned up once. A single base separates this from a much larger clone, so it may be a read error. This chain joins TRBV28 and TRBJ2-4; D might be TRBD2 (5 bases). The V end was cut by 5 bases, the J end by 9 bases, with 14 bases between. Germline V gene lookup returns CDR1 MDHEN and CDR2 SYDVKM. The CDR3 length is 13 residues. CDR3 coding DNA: TGTGCCAGCAGTCCCGGGAATCCAATCATTCAGTACTTC. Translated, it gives CASSPGNPIIQYF.

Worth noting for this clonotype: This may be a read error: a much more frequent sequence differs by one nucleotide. CDR3 sequence reads: CSAVRYSRLQETQCF. Written as DNA, the CDR3 is TGCAGTGCTGTCCGTTACTCGCGCCTCCAAGAGACCCAGTGCTTC. The rearrangement links TRBV20-1 to TRBJ2-5, with D hard to call. The CDR3 is 15 amino acids. CDR1 and CDR2 (germline): DFQATT, SNEGSKA (reference sequence).

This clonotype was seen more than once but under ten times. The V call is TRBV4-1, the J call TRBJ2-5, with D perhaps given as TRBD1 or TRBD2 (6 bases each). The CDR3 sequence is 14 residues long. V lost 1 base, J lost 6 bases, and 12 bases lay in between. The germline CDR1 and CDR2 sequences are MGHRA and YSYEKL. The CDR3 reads CASSQVQGGKTQYF. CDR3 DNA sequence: TGCGCCAGCAGCCAAGTACAGGGCGGGAAGACCCAGTACTTC.

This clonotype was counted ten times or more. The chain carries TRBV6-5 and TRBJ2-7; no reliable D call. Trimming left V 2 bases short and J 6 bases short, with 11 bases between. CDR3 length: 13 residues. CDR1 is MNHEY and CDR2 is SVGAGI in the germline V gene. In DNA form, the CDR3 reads TGTGCCAGCAGTTACCGTATTGAGACCGAGCAGTACTTC. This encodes CASSYRIETEQYF.

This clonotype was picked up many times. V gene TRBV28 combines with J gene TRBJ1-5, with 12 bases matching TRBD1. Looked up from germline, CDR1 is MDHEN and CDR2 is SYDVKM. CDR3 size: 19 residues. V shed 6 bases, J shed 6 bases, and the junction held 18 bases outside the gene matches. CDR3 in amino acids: CASRASGTGGGGSGQPQHF. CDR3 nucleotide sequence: TGTGCCAGCAGAGCCTCCGGGACAGGGGGCGGGGGGTCGGGTCAGCCCCAGCATTTT.

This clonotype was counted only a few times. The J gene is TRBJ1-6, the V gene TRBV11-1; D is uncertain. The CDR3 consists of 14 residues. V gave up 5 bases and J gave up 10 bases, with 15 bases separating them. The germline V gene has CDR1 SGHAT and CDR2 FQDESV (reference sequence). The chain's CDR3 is CASSPDEPLSPLHF. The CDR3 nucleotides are TGTGCCAGCAGCCCGGATGAACCCCTGTCACCCCTCCACTTT.

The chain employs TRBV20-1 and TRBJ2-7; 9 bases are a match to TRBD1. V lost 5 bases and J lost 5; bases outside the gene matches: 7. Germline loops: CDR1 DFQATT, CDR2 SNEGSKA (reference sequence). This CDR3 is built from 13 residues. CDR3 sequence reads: CSAPTGGFDEQYF. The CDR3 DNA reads TGCAGTGCTCCGACAGGGGGGTTTGACGAGCAGTACTTC.

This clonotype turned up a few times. The CDR3 coding sequence is TGTGCCACCAGCAGAGCATTTATTCCCGGGGAGCTGTTTTTT. Its translation is CATSRAFIPGELFF. This chain connects TRBV15 to TRBJ2-2; D remains unclear. The CDR3 consists of 14 residues. V lost 1 base and J 6 bases, leaving 9 bases between the germline ends. Germline CDR1 reads LNHNV; CDR2 reads YYDKDF (reference sequence).

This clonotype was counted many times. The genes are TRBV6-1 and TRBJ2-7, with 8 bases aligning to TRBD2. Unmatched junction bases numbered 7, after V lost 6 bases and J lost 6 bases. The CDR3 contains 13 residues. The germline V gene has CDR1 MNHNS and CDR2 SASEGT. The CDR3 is CASSGTSFFEQYF. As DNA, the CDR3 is TGTGCCAGCAGCGGGACTAGTTTCTTCGAGCAGTACTTC.

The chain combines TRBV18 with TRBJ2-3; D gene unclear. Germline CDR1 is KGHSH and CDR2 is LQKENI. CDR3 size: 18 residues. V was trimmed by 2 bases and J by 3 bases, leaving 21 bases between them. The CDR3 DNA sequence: TGTGCCAGCTCACCATCGGCTATGGTATTCGAGAGGACAGATACGCAGTATTTT. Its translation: CASSPSAMVFERTDTQYF.

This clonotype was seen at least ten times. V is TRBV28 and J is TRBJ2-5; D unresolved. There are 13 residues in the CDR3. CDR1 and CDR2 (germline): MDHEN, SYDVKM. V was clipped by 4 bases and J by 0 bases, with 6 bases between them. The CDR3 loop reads CASSYSYQETQYF. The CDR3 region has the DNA TGTGCCAGCAGTTACTCGTACCAAGAGACCCAGTACTTC.

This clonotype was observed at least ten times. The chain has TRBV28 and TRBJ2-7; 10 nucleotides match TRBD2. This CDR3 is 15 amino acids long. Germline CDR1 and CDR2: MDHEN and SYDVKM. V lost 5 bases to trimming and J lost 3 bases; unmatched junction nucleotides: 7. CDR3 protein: CASSPAGLANYEQYF. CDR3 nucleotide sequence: TGTGCCAGCAGTCCTGCGGGACTAGCGAACTACGAGCAGTACTTC.

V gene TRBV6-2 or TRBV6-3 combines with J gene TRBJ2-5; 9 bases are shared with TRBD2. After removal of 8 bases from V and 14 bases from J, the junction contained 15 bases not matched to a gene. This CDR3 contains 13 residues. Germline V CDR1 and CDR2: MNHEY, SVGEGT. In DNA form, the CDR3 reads TGTGCCAGCCAGGGGGTGCCTAGCGGGATATTCTACTTC. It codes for CASQGVPSGIFYF.

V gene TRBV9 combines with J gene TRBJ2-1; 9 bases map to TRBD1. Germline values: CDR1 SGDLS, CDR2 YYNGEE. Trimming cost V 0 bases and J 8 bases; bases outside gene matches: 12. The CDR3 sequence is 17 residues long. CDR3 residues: CASSVAGGTGQVHEQFF. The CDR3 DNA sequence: TGTGCCAGCAGCGTAGCTGGAGGGACAGGGCAAGTCCATGAGCAGTTCTTC.

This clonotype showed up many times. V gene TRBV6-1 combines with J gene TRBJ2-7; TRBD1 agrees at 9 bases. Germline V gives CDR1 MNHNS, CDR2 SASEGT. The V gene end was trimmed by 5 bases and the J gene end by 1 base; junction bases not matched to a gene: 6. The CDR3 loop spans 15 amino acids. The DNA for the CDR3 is TGTGCCAGCAGTATCGACAGGGGGGGATCCTACGAGCAGTACTTC. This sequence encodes CASSIDRGGSYEQYF.

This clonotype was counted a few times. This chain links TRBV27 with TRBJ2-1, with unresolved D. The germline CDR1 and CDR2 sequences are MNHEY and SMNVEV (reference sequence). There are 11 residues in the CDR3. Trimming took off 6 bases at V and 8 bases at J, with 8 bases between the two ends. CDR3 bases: TGTGCCAGCAGCTTGATGGATGAGCAGTTCTTC. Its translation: CASSLMDEQFF.

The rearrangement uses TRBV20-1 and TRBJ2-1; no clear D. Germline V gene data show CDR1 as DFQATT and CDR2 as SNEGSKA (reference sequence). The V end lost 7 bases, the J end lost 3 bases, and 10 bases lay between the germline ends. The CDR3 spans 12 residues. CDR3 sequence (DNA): TGCAGTGTCCCCACTGACTACAATGAGCAGTTCTTC. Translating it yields CSVPTDYNEQFF.

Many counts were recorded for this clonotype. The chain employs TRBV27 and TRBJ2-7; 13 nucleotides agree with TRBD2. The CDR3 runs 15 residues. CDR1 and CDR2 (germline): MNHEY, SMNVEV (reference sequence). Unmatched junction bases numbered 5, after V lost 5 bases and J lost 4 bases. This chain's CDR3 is CASSRGTSGIYEQYF. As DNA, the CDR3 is TGTGCCAGCAGTCGCGGGACTAGCGGGATTTACGAGCAGTACTTC.

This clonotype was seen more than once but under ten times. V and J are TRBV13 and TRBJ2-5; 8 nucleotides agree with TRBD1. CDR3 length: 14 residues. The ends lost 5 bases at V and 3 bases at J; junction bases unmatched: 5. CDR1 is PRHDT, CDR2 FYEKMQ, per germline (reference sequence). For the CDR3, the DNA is TGTGCCAGCAGCCGGACAGGGATCGAAGAGACCCAGTACTTC. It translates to CASSRTGIEETQYF.

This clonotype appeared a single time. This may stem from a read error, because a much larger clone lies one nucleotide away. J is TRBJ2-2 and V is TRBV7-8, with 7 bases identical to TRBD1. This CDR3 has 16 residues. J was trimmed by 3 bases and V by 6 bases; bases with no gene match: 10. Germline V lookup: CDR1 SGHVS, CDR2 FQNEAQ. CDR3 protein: CASSLGGLAYTGELFF. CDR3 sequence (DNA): TGTGCCAGCAGTCTAGGGGGCCTAGCATACACCGGGGAGCTGTTTTTT.

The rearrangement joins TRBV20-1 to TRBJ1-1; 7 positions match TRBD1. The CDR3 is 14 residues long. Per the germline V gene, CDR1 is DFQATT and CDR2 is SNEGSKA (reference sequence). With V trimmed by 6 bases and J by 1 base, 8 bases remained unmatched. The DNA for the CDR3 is TGCAGTGCCGGGACAGCACGACGGAACACTGAAGCTTTCTTT. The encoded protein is CSAGTARRNTEAFF.

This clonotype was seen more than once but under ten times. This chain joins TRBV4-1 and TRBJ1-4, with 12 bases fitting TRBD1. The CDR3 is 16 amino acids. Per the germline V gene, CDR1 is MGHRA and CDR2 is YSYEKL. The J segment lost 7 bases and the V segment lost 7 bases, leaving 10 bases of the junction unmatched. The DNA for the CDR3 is TGCGCCAGCACCGGGACAGGGGGCAATCGGGTTGAAAAACTGTTTTTT. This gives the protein CASTGTGGNRVEKLFF.

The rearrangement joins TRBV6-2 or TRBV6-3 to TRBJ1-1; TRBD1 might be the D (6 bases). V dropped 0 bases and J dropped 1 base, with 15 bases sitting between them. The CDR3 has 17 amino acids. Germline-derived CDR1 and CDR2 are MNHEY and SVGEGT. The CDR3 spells CASSYSTMGHSNTEAFF. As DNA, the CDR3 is TGTGCCAGCAGTTACTCAACTATGGGACACTCGAACACTGAAGCTTTCTTT.

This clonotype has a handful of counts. CDR3 sequence reads: CASSWTGEENTEAFF. In nucleotides, the CDR3 is TGCGCCAGCAGCTGGACAGGGGAAGAGAACACTGAAGCTTTCTTT. The chain links TRBV5-1 to TRBJ1-1; 9 bases agree with TRBD1. Germline V gives CDR1 SGHRS, CDR2 YFSETQ. The V and J ends lost 3 bases and 1 base, in that order; junction bases with no gene match: 4. This CDR3 comprises 15 residues.

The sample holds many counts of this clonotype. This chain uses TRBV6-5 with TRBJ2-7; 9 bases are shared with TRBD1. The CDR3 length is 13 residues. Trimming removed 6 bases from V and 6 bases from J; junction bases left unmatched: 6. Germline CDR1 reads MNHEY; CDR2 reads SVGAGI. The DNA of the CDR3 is TGTGCCAGCAGGTACCGGACAGGGGTCGAGCAGTACTTC. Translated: CASRYRTGVEQYF.